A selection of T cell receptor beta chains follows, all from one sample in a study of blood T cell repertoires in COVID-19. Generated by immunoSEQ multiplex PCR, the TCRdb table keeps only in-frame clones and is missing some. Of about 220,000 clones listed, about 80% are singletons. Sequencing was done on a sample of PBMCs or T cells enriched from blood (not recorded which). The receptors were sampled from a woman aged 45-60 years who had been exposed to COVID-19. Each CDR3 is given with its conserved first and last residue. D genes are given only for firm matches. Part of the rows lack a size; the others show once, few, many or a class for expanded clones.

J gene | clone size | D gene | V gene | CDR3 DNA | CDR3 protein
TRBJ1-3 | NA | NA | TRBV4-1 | TGCGCCAGCAGCCAAGCGGGGGGAAACACCATATATTTT | CASSQAGGNTIYF
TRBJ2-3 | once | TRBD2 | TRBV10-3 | TGTGCCATCAGACAAGGACTAGCGGGGGCCCCAGATACGCAGTATTTT | CAIRQGLAGAPDTQYF
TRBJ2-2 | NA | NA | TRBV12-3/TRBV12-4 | TGTGCCAGCAGTTACAGGGACGGGGAGCTGTTTTTT | CASSYRDGELFF
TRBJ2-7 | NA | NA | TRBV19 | TGTGCCAGTAGCCACGACAGGTACTACGAGCAGTACTTC | CASSHDRYYEQYF
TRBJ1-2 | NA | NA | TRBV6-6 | TGTGCCAGCAGTTACGGGCGTGGCTACACCTTC | CASSYGRGYTF
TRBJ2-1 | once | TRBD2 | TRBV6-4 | TGTGCCAGCAGTGCGACTAGCGGGGGCCACAATGAGCAGTTCTTC | CASSATSGGHNEQFF
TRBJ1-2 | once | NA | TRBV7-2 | TGTGCCAGCAGCTTTCGACAGGTCGCCGGCGGCTACACCTTC | CASSFRQVAGGYTF
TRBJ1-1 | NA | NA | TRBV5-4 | TGTGCCAGCAGCCGAACTACAGGGAGCGACACTGAAGCTTTCTTT | CASSRTTGSDTEAFF
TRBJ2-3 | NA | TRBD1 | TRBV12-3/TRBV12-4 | TGTGCCAGCAGACAGGGGAACACAGATACGCAGTATTTT | CASRQGNTDTQYF
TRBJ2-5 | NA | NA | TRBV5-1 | TGCGCCAGCAGCCGGGGTGGGGAAGAGACCCAGTACTTC | CASSRGGEETQYF
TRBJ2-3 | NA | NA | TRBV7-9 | TGTGCCAGCAGCCCGGGAAAACTCACAGATACGCAGTATTTT | CASSPGKLTDTQYF
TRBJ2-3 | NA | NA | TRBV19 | TGTGCCAGTAGTACTAATCTCCGGGGGGATACGCAGTATTTT | CASSTNLRGDTQYF
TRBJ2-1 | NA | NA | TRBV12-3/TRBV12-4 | TGTGCCAGCAGTTTGACTGACGCCAATGAGCAGTTCTTC | CASSLTDANEQFF
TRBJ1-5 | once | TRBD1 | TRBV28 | TGTGCCAGCAGTTTATTCGGGACAGGCGGGCAGCCCCAGCATTTT | CASSLFGTGGQPQHF
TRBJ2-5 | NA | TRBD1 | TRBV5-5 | TGTGCCAGCAGCCCCCTGGACAGGGGGCAGGGAGAGACCCAGTACTTC | CASSPLDRGQGETQYF
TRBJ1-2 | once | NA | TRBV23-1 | TGCGCCAGCAGTCAACCCACAGGGTGGGACAACTATGGCTACACCTTC | CASSQPTGWDNYGYTF
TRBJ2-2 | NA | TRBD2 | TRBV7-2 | TGTGCCAGCAGCCCCTCCGGGACTATCGTCACCGGGGAGCTGTTTTTT | CASSPSGTIVTGELFF
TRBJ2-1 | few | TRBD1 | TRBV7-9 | TGTGCCAGCAGCTCCGGGACAGGGGACAATGAGCAGTTCTTC | CASSSGTGDNEQFF
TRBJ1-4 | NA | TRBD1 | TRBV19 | TGTGCCAGCGGCCGGGACAGGGGGCGCGTTGAAAAACTGTTTTTT | CASGRDRGRVEKLFF
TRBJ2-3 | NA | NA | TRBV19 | TGTGCCAGTAGTACTCAGAGCACAGATACGCAGTATTTT | CASSTQSTDTQYF
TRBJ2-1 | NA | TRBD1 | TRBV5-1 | TGCGCCAGCAGCTTGGAAACAGGGGGAAATGAGCAGTTCTTC | CASSLETGGNEQFF